Below are 26 T cell receptor beta chains sequenced from a single sample in a study of CD8+CD57+ T cells in acquired aplastic anemia. CD8+CD57+ cell expansion, shown by flow cytometry, had occurred in the patients selected for sequencing. Investigators profiled TCR beta VDJ and CDR3 from genomic DNA template. TCRdb recomputed calls from the reads with MiXCR, one row per CDR3 protein. The sample lists around 290,000 distinct CDR3 sequences, roughly 53% seen once, with roughly 1.2% in the top ten. Source material: sorted CD4+, CD8+, or CD8+CD57+ T cells (not recorded which) from PBMCs. These receptors originate from a human donor with aplastic anemia.

The table lists this clonotype with many counts. The chain combines TRBV11-2 with TRBJ1-1; unclear D gene. Trimming shortened V by 0 bases and J by 9 bases, and 11 bases separated the two germline ends. This CDR3 has 13 amino acids. Germline lookup yields CDR1 SGHAT and CDR2 FQNNGV. CDR3 sequence (DNA): TGTGCCAGCAGCTTAGATTTGGGAGGAAAAGCTTTCTTT. Its protein product is CASSLDLGGKAFF.

This chain links TRBV10-3 with TRBJ1-2; D ambiguous. V was pared by 7 bases and J by 3 bases, with 9 bases between. Germline assignment: CDR1 ENHRY and CDR2 SYGVKD. The CDR3 consists of 12 residues. The CDR3 sequence is CAITGGDYGYTF. In DNA form, the CDR3 reads TGTGCCATCACTGGCGGGGACTATGGCTACACCTTC.

This clonotype was observed a few times. Given the absence of the conserved phenylalanine or tryptophan at the CDR3 end, a read error is likely. The chain combines TRBV6-6 with TRBJ1-1; D gene unclear. The CDR3 consists of 11 residues. V shed 7 bases and J shed 2 bases, with 5 bases lying between them. The V gene's germline CDR1 is MNHNY and CDR2 SVGAGI (reference sequence). In nucleotides, the CDR3 is TGTGCCAGCACTGAAAACACTGAAGCTTTCCTT. This codes for CASTENTEAFL.

The chain couples TRBV2 to TRBJ1-1; tentatively, D is TRBD1 (5 bases). Between the trimmed V and J ends, which lost 7 bases and 5 bases, there was a span of 17 bases. In germline, CDR1 is SNHLY, CDR2 FYNNEI. CDR3 size: 14 residues. The CDR3 region has the DNA TGTGCCAGCACCATCGACAGAACGGGTACTGAAGCTTTCTTT. Protein sequence: CASTIDRTGTEAFF.

V is TRBV2 and J is TRBJ2-7; D perhaps matches TRBD1 (6 bases). Germline values: CDR1 SNHLY, CDR2 FYNNEI. The CDR3 runs 14 residues. Trimming cost V 4 bases and J 0 bases, with 10 bases left between them. CDR3 region: CASSGSGASYEQYF. DNA of the CDR3: TGTGCCAGCAGTGGGTCAGGGGCCTCCTACGAGCAGTACTTC.

The chain is built from TRBV7-9 and TRBJ2-1, with TRBD2 identical over 7 bases. There are 15 residues in the CDR3. In germline, CDR1 is SEHNR, CDR2 FQNEAQ (reference sequence). DNA for the CDR3: TGTGCTGGCAGCTTGGGGGGGAACGCACACAATGAGCAGTTCTTC. This translates into CAGSLGGNAHNEQFF.

This clonotype has only one observation. V usage is TRBV3-1 and J usage is TRBJ1-5; D perhaps matches TRBD1 (6 bases). V lost 5 bases and J lost 1, with 9 bases in between. The CDR3 totals 14 residues. Germline V CDR1 and CDR2: LGHDT, YNNKEL (reference sequence). CDR3 sequence reads: CASSKGQSNQPQHF. CDR3 sequence (DNA): TGTGCCAGCAGCAAAGGACAGAGCAATCAGCCCCAGCATTTT.

This clonotype occurred a few times. The genes are TRBV3-1 and TRBJ2-2; 11 bases match TRBD2. CDR1 LGHDT and CDR2 YNNKEL come from the germline V gene (reference sequence). The ends lost 1 base at V and 8 bases at J; junction bases unmatched: 6. The length of the CDR3 is 16 residues. CDR3 in DNA: TGTGCCAGCAGCCAAGTCGCCAGACTAGCGGGAGGGGAGCTGTTTTTT. Translation gives CASSQVARLAGGELFF.

The J gene is TRBJ2-7, the V gene TRBV13; 9 positions agree with TRBD1. The CDR3 runs to 17 residues. Germline V gene data show CDR1 as PRHDT and CDR2 as FYEKMQ (reference sequence). The V gene end was trimmed by 0 bases and the J gene end by 2 bases; junction bases not matched to a gene: 8. DNA of the CDR3: TGTGCCAGCAGCTTAGGAGGACGGGGGGACAGGGCCTACGAGCAGTACTTC. Translated, it gives CASSLGGRGDRAYEQYF. The full variable domain, rest sourced from reference TRBV13 and TRBJ2-7, is AAGVIQSPRHLIKEKRETATLKCYPIPRHDTVYWYQQGPGQDPQFLISFYEKMQSDKGSIPDRFSAQQFSDYHSELNMSSLELGDSALYFCASSLGGRGDRAYEQYFGPGTRLTVT.

This clonotype was counted between two and nine times. The rearrangement uses TRBV11-2 and TRBJ2-7, with D uncertain. This CDR3 has 15 residues. The V and J ends lost 2 bases and 2 bases respectively, with 13 bases between them. Germline-derived CDR1 and CDR2 are SGHAT and FQNNGV. CDR3 DNA sequence: TGTGCCAGCAGCTTAATGGGCGAGCCTCCCTACGAGCAGTACTTC. This encodes CASSLMGEPPYEQYF.

The chain couples TRBV27 to TRBJ2-7, with no clear D. From germline, CDR1 is MNHEY and CDR2 SMNVEV (reference sequence). V gave up 4 bases and J gave up 9 bases, with 13 bases separating them. This CDR3 contains 12 residues. The CDR3 loop reads CASSSDGNLQYF. DNA for the CDR3: TGTGCCAGCAGTTCGGACGGTAATTTGCAGTACTTC.

This chain's CDR3 is CASSERSGNEKLFF. DNA for the CDR3: TGCGCCAGCAGTGAGAGGTCAGGGAACGAAAAACTGTTTTTT. This chain links TRBV10-2 with TRBJ1-4; tentatively, D is TRBD1 (5 bases). Trimming cost V 2 bases and J 8 bases, with 12 bases left between them. Germline loops: CDR1 WSHSY, CDR2 SAAADI. The CDR3 contains 14 residues.

For this clonotype: A much larger clonotype is one base distant, so this may be a read error. The V gene is TRBV7-3, the J gene TRBJ2-1; 8 bases map to TRBD1. Germline loops: CDR1 SGHTA, CDR2 FQGTGA. The CDR3 has 15 amino acids. Here the CDR3 reads CASSQDSDRVREQFF. In DNA form, the CDR3 reads TGCGCCAGCAGCCAAGATTCGGACAGGGTCCGGGAGCAGTTCTTC.

V usage is TRBV7-2 and J usage is TRBJ1-2, with D unclear. The V end was cut by 2 bases, the J end by 4 bases, with 5 bases between. The CDR3 covers 12 residues. Germline CDR1 and CDR2: SGHTA and FQGNSA. The CDR3 sequence is CASSLNSYGYTF. The CDR3 region has the DNA TGTGCCAGCAGCTTAAACAGCTATGGCTACACCTTC.

This chain uses TRBV19 with TRBJ1-1; D might be TRBD1 (5 bases). Germline V gene lookup returns CDR1 LNHDA and CDR2 SQIVND (reference sequence). Trimming removed 7 bases at V and 7 bases at J, with 13 bases between. This CDR3 has 12 residues. In DNA form, the CDR3 reads TGTGCCAGTAAGGGGCAGGGCAGTGAAGCTTTCTTT. It specifies CASKGQGSEAFF. Together with reference TRBV19 and TRBJ1-1, the CDR3 gives the full variable domain: DGGITQSPKYLFRKEGQNVTLSCEQNLNHDAMYWYRQDPGQGLRLIYYSQIVNDFQKGDIAEGYSVSREKKESFPLTVTSAQKNPTAFYLCASKGQGSEAFFGQGTRLTVV.

The J gene is TRBJ1-1, the V gene TRBV20-1; 7 bases agree with TRBD1. The CDR3 runs 14 residues. Germline V gene lookup returns CDR1 DFQATT and CDR2 SNEGSKA (reference sequence). The V gene end was trimmed by 0 bases and the J gene end by 0 bases; junction bases not matched to a gene: 1. CDR3 in DNA: TGCAGTGCTAGAGACAGGGGGATGAACACTGAAGCTTTCTTT. Amino acid sequence: CSARDRGMNTEAFF.

The genes are TRBV9 and TRBJ2-2, with a possible D match to TRBD1 (5 bases). The CDR3 covers 14 residues. Germline values: CDR1 SGDLS, CDR2 YYNGEE. Trimming left V 0 bases short and J 3 bases short, with 6 bases between. The CDR3, as DNA: TGTGCCAGCAGCGTAGGACAGCACACCGGGGAGCTGTTTTTT. Residues: CASSVGQHTGELFF.

This clonotype was seen only once. This chain joins TRBV19 and TRBJ1-5; D call uncertain. The CDR3 contains 15 residues. V was trimmed by 0 bases and J by 3 bases, leaving 9 bases between them. Germline V gives CDR1 LNHDA, CDR2 SQIVND (reference sequence). The DNA of the CDR3 is TGTGCCAGTAGTATAGATCAAGGGTTCAATCAGCCCCAGCATTTT. This codes for CASSIDQGFNQPQHF.

The chain is built from TRBV20-1 and TRBJ2-1; D is ambiguous. The CDR3 covers 11 residues. Germline assignment: CDR1 DFQATT and CDR2 SNEGSKA (reference sequence). The V end was cut by 0 bases, the J end by 7 bases, with 4 bases between. As DNA, the CDR3 is TGCAGTGCTAGAGATGTGAATGAGCAGTTCTTC. Its protein is CSARDVNEQFF.

The J gene is TRBJ2-5, the V gene TRBV24-1; tentative D call: TRBD1 (6 bases). Germline lookup yields CDR1 KGHDR and CDR2 SFDVKD. V shed 9 bases and J shed 2 bases, with 9 bases lying between them. The CDR3 length is 12 residues. This chain's CDR3 is CATGQNQETQYF. DNA of the CDR3: TGTGCCACCGGACAGAATCAAGAGACCCAGTACTTC.

This rearrangement joins TRBV24-1 to TRBJ2-1; tentatively, D is TRBD1 (6 bases). Trimming removed 3 bases from V and 7 bases from J, with 9 bases in between. Looked up from germline, CDR1 is KGHDR and CDR2 is SFDVKD. The CDR3 runs to 13 residues. The CDR3 loop is CATSDDRRNEQFF. The DNA of the CDR3 is TGTGCCACCAGTGATGACAGGCGTAATGAGCAGTTCTTC.

As to this clonotype: A single base separates this from a much larger clone, so it may be a read error. The chain combines TRBV6-5 with TRBJ2-6, with D possibly being TRBD2 (7 bases). Germline CDR1 and CDR2: MNHEY and SVGAGI. The CDR3 is 17 residues long. Deletions cut 7 bases from V and 0 bases from J, with 16 bases between. This chain's CDR3 is CASKGGGQPSGANVLTF. The CDR3 coding sequence is TGTGCCAGCAAGGGAGGGGGTCAGCCCTCTGGGGCCAACGTCCTGACTTTC.

This clonotype showed up just once. V gene TRBV9 combines with J gene TRBJ2-3; 10 nucleotides match TRBD2. The CDR3 runs 16 residues. Germline assignment: CDR1 SGDLS and CDR2 YYNGEE. J was trimmed by 2 bases and V by 0 bases; bases with no gene match: 3. The CDR3 sequence is CASSVGSGGDTDTQYF. The CDR3 region has the DNA TGTGCCAGCAGCGTAGGGAGCGGGGGGGACACAGATACGCAGTATTTT.

In its sample, this clonotype was seen a few times. The chain is built from TRBV20-1 and TRBJ1-3, with D maybe TRBD1 (5 bases). The ends were cut back, 5 bases at V and 4 bases at J, with 9 bases in the middle. This CDR3 contains 12 residues. Germline CDR1 DFQATT, CDR2 SNEGSKA (reference sequence). The CDR3 sequence: CSAGGNGNTIYF. The CDR3 DNA sequence: TGCAGTGCTGGGGGGAACGGAAACACCATATATTTT.

This sequence joins TRBV2 and TRBJ2-7; 8 nucleotides agree with TRBD1. Germline CDR1 is SNHLY and CDR2 is FYNNEI. The CDR3 runs to 16 residues. With 4 bases clipped from V and 3 bases from J, the junction kept 11 bases outside the gene matches. The DNA of the CDR3 is TGTGCCAGCAGTGGGTCCGGGACAGGTTTCTTCTACGAGCAGTACTTC. This encodes CASSGSGTGFFYEQYF.

CDR3: CASSQAGGRGETQYF. The DNA of the CDR3 is TGTGCCAGCAGCCAAGCAGGGGGTAGAGGGGAGACCCAGTACTTC. The rearrangement joins TRBV3-1 to TRBJ2-5; 7 bases agree with TRBD1. Germline V gives CDR1 LGHDT, CDR2 YNNKEL (reference sequence). The V segment lost 1 base and the J segment 5 bases; nucleotides outside the gene matches: 7. The CDR3 sequence is 15 residues long.